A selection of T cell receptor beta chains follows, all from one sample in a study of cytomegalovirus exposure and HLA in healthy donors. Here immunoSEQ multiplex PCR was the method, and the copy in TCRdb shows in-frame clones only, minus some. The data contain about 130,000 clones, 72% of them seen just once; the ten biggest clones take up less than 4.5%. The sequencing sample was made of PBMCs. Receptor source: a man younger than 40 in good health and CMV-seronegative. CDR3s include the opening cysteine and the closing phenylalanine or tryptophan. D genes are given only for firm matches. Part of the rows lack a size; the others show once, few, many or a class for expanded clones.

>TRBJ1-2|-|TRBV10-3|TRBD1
TGTGCCATCAGTGAGGGGTTGGGACAGTCCTATGGCTACACCTTC
CAISEGLGQSYGYTF
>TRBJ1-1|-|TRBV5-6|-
TGTGCCAGCAGCTTTTCGTTAGCGTGGACTGAAGCTTTCTTT
CASSFSLAWTEAFF
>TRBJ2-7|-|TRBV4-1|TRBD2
TGCGCCAGCAGCCAGTCCGTAGGGACTAGCGACGCCGACGAGCAGTACTTC
CASSQSVGTSDADEQYF
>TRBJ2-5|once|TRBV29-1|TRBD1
TGCAGCGGTACCGGGACAGGGGGAAAAGAGACCCAGTACTTC
CSGTGTGGKETQYF
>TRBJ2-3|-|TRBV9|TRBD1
TGTGCCAGCAGCGTGGGACAGAACACAGATACGCAGTATTTT
CASSVGQNTDTQYF
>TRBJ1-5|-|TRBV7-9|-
TGTGCCAGCAGCTTGGGGGGATTGGGAAAGCCCCAGCATTTT
CASSLGGLGKPQHF
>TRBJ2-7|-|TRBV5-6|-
TGTGCCAGCAGCACGGACAACAGGGTTTACGAGCAGTACTTC
CASSTDNRVYEQYF
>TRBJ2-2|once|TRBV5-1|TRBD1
TGCGCCAGCAGCTTCATCGACAGGGCGGTAAACACCGGGGAGCTGTTTTTT
CASSFIDRAVNTGELFF
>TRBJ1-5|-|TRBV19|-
TGTGCCAGTAGTATCGTTTTCCAGCCCCAGCATTTT
CASSIVFQPQHF
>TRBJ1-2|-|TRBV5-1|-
TGCGCCAGCAGCTTCCTGACTGAACTTGGCTACACCTTC
CASSFLTELGYTF
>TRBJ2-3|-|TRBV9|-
TGTGCCAGCAGCCCCCGGGACTTAGCAGATACGCAGTATTTT
CASSPRDLADTQYF
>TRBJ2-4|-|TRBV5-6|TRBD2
TGTGCCAGCAGCCGGGGGGGGTCTGTCAAAAACATTCAGTACTTC
CASSRGGSVKNIQYF
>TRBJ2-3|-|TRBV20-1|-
TGCAGTGCTCAACGAGGGAATACGCAGTATTTT
CSAQRGNTQYF
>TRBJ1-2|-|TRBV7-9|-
TGTGCCAGCAGCTTAGGAGGGGTCCGGGGGGATGGCTACACCTTC
CASSLGGVRGDGYTF
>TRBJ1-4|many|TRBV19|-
TGTGCCACAGGACAGACAACTAATGAAAAACTGTTTTTT
CATGQTTNEKLFF
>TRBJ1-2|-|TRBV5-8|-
TGTGCCAGCAGCTCGACGGGCTATGGCTACACCTTC
CASSSTGYGYTF
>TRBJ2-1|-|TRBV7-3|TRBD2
TGTGCCAGCAGCTCCTCCCCGACTAGCGGTCCCTACAATGAGCAGTTCTTC
CASSSSPTSGPYNEQFF
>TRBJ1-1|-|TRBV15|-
TGTGCCACCAGCGGAGGAAGCGGTGAAGCTTTCTTT
CATSGGSGEAFF
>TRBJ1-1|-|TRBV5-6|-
TGTGCCAGCAGCTTGGTAGGGGTGAACACTGAAGCTTTCTTT
CASSLVGVNTEAFF
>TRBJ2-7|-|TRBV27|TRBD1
TGTGCCAGCAGTCCCAATCCGGGACAGGGCGCCTACGAGCAGTACTTC
CASSPNPGQGAYEQYF
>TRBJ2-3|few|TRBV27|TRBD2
TGTGCCAGCAGTTTTCGGGCGGCTAGCGGGGTTGATACGCAGTATTTT
CASSFRAASGVDTQYF
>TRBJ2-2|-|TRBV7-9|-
TGTGCCAGCAGCTTTCGGAACACCGGGGAGCTGTTTTTT
CASSFRNTGELFF
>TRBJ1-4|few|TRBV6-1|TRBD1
TGTGCCAGCAGTGAACGTCAGGGGGTAAAACTGTTTTTT
CASSERQGVKLFF
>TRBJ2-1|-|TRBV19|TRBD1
TGTGCCAGTAGACCTACCCTCGGCCCGGGACAGGATTACAATGAGCAGTTCTTC
CASRPTLGPGQDYNEQFF
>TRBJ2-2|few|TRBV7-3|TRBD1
TGTGCCAGCAGCCGGACAGGGGCAAACACCGGGGAGCTGTTTTTT
CASSRTGANTGELFF
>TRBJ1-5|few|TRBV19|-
TGTGCCAGTAGTAAGACAGGAAATAGCAATCAGCCCCAGCATTTT
CASSKTGNSNQPQHF
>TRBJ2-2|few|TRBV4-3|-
TGCGCCAGCAGCCAAAGAGGGGGAGCTGGAACCGGGGAGCTGTTTTTT
CASSQRGGAGTGELFF
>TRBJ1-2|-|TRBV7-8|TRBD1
TGTGCCAGCAGCTCACAAACCGGGACAGGATATGGCTACACCTTC
CASSSQTGTGYGYTF
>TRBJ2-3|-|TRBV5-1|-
TGCGCCAGCGTCCTGGAGGTTTCTAGCACAGATACGCAGTATTTT
CASVLEVSSTDTQYF
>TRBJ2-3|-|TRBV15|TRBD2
TGTGCCACCAGCAGAGATTCGGGGGGTTGGACAGATACGCAGTATTTT
CATSRDSGGWTDTQYF
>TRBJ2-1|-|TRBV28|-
TGTGCCAGCAGTTTTAACTACAATGAGCAGTTCTTC
CASSFNYNEQFF
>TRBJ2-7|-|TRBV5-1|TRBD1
TGCGCCAGCAGCTGGGGACAGGGGGCAACCTACGAGCAGTACTTC
CASSWGQGATYEQYF
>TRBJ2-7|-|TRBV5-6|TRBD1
TGTGCCAGCAGCTCTACCGGGACAGGGTTTCGCGAGCAGTACTTC
CASSSTGTGFREQYF
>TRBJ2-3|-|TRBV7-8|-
TGTGCCAGCAGCTTGGAGCGAACAGATACGCAGTATTTT
CASSLERTDTQYF